The rows below give T cell receptor beta chains drawn from one sample of a study of blood T cell repertoires in COVID-19. TCRdb's table, derived via immunoSEQ multiplex PCR, lists solely in-frame clones and lacks some. This sample yields roughly 230,000 clones, of which about 80% are seen a single time; 7.4% belongs to the top ten. Sequenced: peripheral blood. The receptors come from a woman between 45 and 60 years old with acute or convalescent COVID-19. The conserved cysteine and the conserved F or W are not part of the CDR3 here. Each record gives: CDR3 protein, V gene, J gene, clone size. Part of the rows lack a size; the others show once, few, many or a class for expanded clones.

CDR3aa: ASSPPGTGELF; v_gene: TRBV28; j_gene: TRBJ2-2; abundance: few
CDR3aa: ASSSTVGGNTIY; v_gene: TRBV5-1; j_gene: TRBJ1-3; abundance: NA
CDR3aa: ASSGGLAGATADTQY; v_gene: TRBV2; j_gene: TRBJ2-3; abundance: NA
CDR3aa: ASSQEGTGGREKLF; v_gene: TRBV4-1; j_gene: TRBJ1-4; abundance: NA
CDR3aa: ASKEGTYNEQF; v_gene: TRBV2; j_gene: TRBJ2-1; abundance: NA
CDR3aa: ASSLSVDQPQH; v_gene: TRBV5-4; j_gene: TRBJ1-5; abundance: NA
CDR3aa: ASSQASRGYNEQF; v_gene: TRBV4-2; j_gene: TRBJ2-1; abundance: NA
CDR3aa: ASSQYETGAFNSPLH; v_gene: TRBV23-1; j_gene: TRBJ1-6; abundance: NA
CDR3aa: ASSLGGSGLNEKLF; v_gene: TRBV5-1; j_gene: TRBJ1-4; abundance: NA
CDR3aa: ASKSTYGTDTQY; v_gene: TRBV7-9; j_gene: TRBJ2-3; abundance: NA
CDR3aa: ASSSEVSYNQPQH; v_gene: TRBV19; j_gene: TRBJ1-5; abundance: once
CDR3aa: ASSAQGGTEAF; v_gene: TRBV7-9; j_gene: TRBJ1-1; abundance: once
CDR3aa: ASRRDGTANQPQH; v_gene: TRBV6-5; j_gene: TRBJ1-5; abundance: few
CDR3aa: ASSLSAGGNQPQH; v_gene: TRBV27; j_gene: TRBJ1-5; abundance: NA
CDR3aa: ASSPTAEQY; v_gene: TRBV6-5; j_gene: TRBJ2-7; abundance: NA
CDR3aa: ASSSRGSETQY; v_gene: TRBV27; j_gene: TRBJ2-5; abundance: NA
CDR3aa: ASSRDSNYGYT; v_gene: TRBV2; j_gene: TRBJ1-2; abundance: NA
CDR3aa: ASSVASGTSSSYNEQF; v_gene: TRBV9; j_gene: TRBJ2-1; abundance: NA
CDR3aa: ASSQGLQETYEQY; v_gene: TRBV4-2; j_gene: TRBJ2-7; abundance: NA
CDR3aa: ASSLAGLRNEQF; v_gene: TRBV6-5; j_gene: TRBJ2-1; abundance: NA
CDR3aa: AWSRGMNTGELF; v_gene: TRBV30; j_gene: TRBJ2-2; abundance: NA
CDR3aa: ASSVRTGTDTQY; v_gene: TRBV9; j_gene: TRBJ2-3; abundance: NA
CDR3aa: ASSLGGQPGGELF; v_gene: TRBV7-9; j_gene: TRBJ2-2; abundance: NA
CDR3aa: ASADRAPYSNQPQH; v_gene: TRBV28; j_gene: TRBJ1-5; abundance: NA
CDR3aa: ASMGDRGRTRYT; v_gene: TRBV19; j_gene: TRBJ1-2; abundance: NA
CDR3aa: ASSSGTGGRYEQY; v_gene: TRBV7-9; j_gene: TRBJ2-7; abundance: NA
CDR3aa: ASSPGTGMNTEAF; v_gene: TRBV5-1; j_gene: TRBJ1-1; abundance: NA
CDR3aa: AISESFRGGKTETQY; v_gene: TRBV10-3; j_gene: TRBJ2-5; abundance: few
CDR3aa: AITGQGEGYGYT; v_gene: TRBV10-3; j_gene: TRBJ1-2; abundance: NA
CDR3aa: ASSHRYNQPQH; v_gene: TRBV3-1/TRBV3-2; j_gene: TRBJ1-5; abundance: NA
CDR3aa: ASSLRGTGANYGYT; v_gene: TRBV5-6; j_gene: TRBJ1-2; abundance: NA
CDR3aa: ATSRDRETQY; v_gene: TRBV15; j_gene: TRBJ2-5; abundance: NA
CDR3aa: ASIPGNWGNQPQH; v_gene: TRBV6-5; j_gene: TRBJ1-5; abundance: NA
CDR3aa: ASSLEAGVQYNEQF; v_gene: TRBV19; j_gene: TRBJ2-1; abundance: NA
CDR3aa: ASSPRQGAQGEQY; v_gene: TRBV3-1/TRBV3-2; j_gene: TRBJ2-7; abundance: NA
CDR3aa: ASSSGTLNEKLF; v_gene: TRBV5-6; j_gene: TRBJ1-4; abundance: few
CDR3aa: ASSGGEGEKLF; v_gene: TRBV5-1; j_gene: TRBJ1-4; abundance: NA
CDR3aa: ASSDGGANYGYT; v_gene: TRBV2; j_gene: TRBJ1-2; abundance: NA
CDR3aa: ASSQASKGQGETQY; v_gene: TRBV4-1; j_gene: TRBJ2-5; abundance: NA
CDR3aa: ASSEVVRHNEQF; v_gene: TRBV6-1; j_gene: TRBJ2-1; abundance: NA
CDR3aa: ASSPDWRSYEQY; v_gene: TRBV10-1; j_gene: TRBJ2-7; abundance: NA
CDR3aa: ASSSGTGGNQPQH; v_gene: TRBV28; j_gene: TRBJ1-5; abundance: NA
CDR3aa: ASSPGGSDTEAF; v_gene: TRBV18; j_gene: TRBJ1-1; abundance: NA
CDR3aa: ASSQGASGGPSDTQY; v_gene: TRBV4-1; j_gene: TRBJ2-3; abundance: NA
CDR3aa: ASTPDSTGRSLYEQY; v_gene: TRBV5-5; j_gene: TRBJ2-7; abundance: NA
CDR3aa: AWSPGTSYGYT; v_gene: TRBV30; j_gene: TRBJ1-2; abundance: NA
CDR3aa: ASSRLDTGELF; v_gene: TRBV7-2; j_gene: TRBJ2-2; abundance: NA
CDR3aa: ASSQAWRNGYT; v_gene: TRBV3-1/TRBV3-2; j_gene: TRBJ1-2; abundance: NA
CDR3aa: ASYRDRVQETQY; v_gene: TRBV25-1; j_gene: TRBJ2-5; abundance: once
CDR3aa: AWSLTGNEQY; v_gene: TRBV30; j_gene: TRBJ2-7; abundance: NA
CDR3aa: ASSSTSGRIGEQY; v_gene: TRBV27; j_gene: TRBJ2-7; abundance: NA
CDR3aa: ASSLEILAGHNEQF; v_gene: TRBV7-2; j_gene: TRBJ2-1; abundance: NA
CDR3aa: ASSYGRGTGNTIY; v_gene: TRBV6-5; j_gene: TRBJ1-3; abundance: few
CDR3aa: ASSVQGGGSTMKQF; v_gene: TRBV6-1; j_gene: TRBJ2-1; abundance: NA
CDR3aa: ASSPLTGTNEQY; v_gene: TRBV27; j_gene: TRBJ2-7; abundance: NA
CDR3aa: ASSPDRGQETQY; v_gene: TRBV7-2; j_gene: TRBJ2-5; abundance: NA